The source of this T cell receptor (beta chain) is a study of vaccination and CD4 T cells after COVID-19. Overall study context: Those taking part got two shots of either the BNT162b2 or the mRNA-1273 vaccine.

J gave up 2 bases and V 7 bases, and 10 bases lay outside the gene matches. This CDR3 contains 15 residues. CDR1 is SNHLY and CDR2 is FYNNEI in the germline V gene. The Oncomine TCR Beta short-read assay was applied to DNA of cultured CD4+ T cells. TCRdb re-called the PCR reads through MiXCR, storing one row per CDR3 protein. The sample has some 14,000 distinct CDR3 sequences, about 50% seen once. Concerning this clonotype itself: Antigen specificity is unknown.

Treatment defined: approximately nine-day PBMC culture with coronavirus spike peptide pools or control peptides (ViraFEST assay). The clonotype was recovered from a human donor who had recovered from COVID-19. The chain has TRBV2 and TRBJ2-5; 7 bases fit TRBD2. Sequencing was performed on CD4+ T cells from blood, cultured in vitro. CDR3: CASKGGSSGQETQYF. Written as DNA, the CDR3 is TGTGCCAGCAAGGGTGGGTCTAGCGGACAAGAGACCCAGTACTTC.